This paragraph covers one T cell receptor beta chain sequence. Its cognate antigen is unknown. This entry comes from a study of T cell responses to AZD1222 COVID-19 vaccine. The CDR3 is made up of 17 amino acids. With 5 bases clipped from V and 6 bases from J, the junction kept 17 bases outside the gene matches. Germline CDR1 is MGHDK and CDR2 is SYGVNS. Profiling relied on immunoSEQ multiplex PCR, and the TCRdb table lists in-frame clones only, not all of them. The table lists 92,000 or so clones, 80% to 90% of them singletons. Regarding the study as a whole: Donors were largely white British and mainly female; clonal diversity was possibly underestimated. Baseline seropositives among AZD1222 recipients totaled only six or seven.

The sequenced sample was peripheral blood, obtained on day 0 of AZD1222 vaccination. The clonotype was recovered from an adult in good health. J is TRBJ1-2 and V is TRBV25-1, with TRBD1 matching 8 bases. CDR3 residues: CASSNRGKRTKENGYTF. In nucleotides, the CDR3 is TGTGCCAGCAGTAACAGGGGGAAGAGGACAAAGGAAAATGGCTACACCTTC.